Given below is one T cell receptor beta chain in context. Antigen unknown. At one of its ends the junction is not consistent with the germline gene, which may arise from a read error. In germline, CDR1 is SGHDN, CDR2 FVKESK. The CDR3 is 13 amino acids. TCR beta VDJ combinations and CDR3 sequences were profiled from genomic DNA. One entry per CDR3 protein, called by TCRdb with MiXCR from the reads. The table records hundreds of thousands of distinct CDR3 sequences, 55% to 75% of them present only once. The entry originates in a study of CD8+CD57+ T cells in acquired aplastic anemia. Study as a whole: The sorted CD4+ and CD8+ cells yielded an average around 3.4 ug of DNA. CD4+ cell libraries from healthy donors averaged approximately 9.8 million reads. Study conclusions and caveats: Patient and control CD8+ Simpson's diversity was not significantly different. There were over 25 CD8+ CDR3 sequences that occurred in both patients and controls.

Sequenced input: sorted CD4+, CD8+, or CD8+CD57+ T cells (not recorded which) from PBMCs. The receptor was isolated from a human donor in good health, serving as a control. The genes are TRBV14 and TRBJ1-1; D is uncertain. Here the CDR3 reads CASSEERGTKVYF. The DNA for the CDR3 is TGTGCCAGCAGCGAAGAGCGGGGTACCAAAGTATATTTT.